These 18 T cell receptor beta chains were sequenced from one sample in a study of blood T cells in healthy people across ages. A second 7 to 11 cycle PCR used barcoded and J-beta primers. TCRdb used MiXCR to reprocess the 5' RACE reads, holding one entry per CDR3 protein. The sample shows 700,000 to 1,000,000 distinct CDR3 sequences, about 42% of them seen only once. The material sequenced was blood. Every receptor here comes from a man between 60 and 75 years old in good health.

Only a few counts were recorded for this clonotype. The V and J genes are TRBV7-2 and TRBJ1-2; no clear D. The germline V gene encodes CDR1 SGHTA and CDR2 FQGNSA. This CDR3 spans 13 amino acids. V lost 1 base and J lost 7, with 10 bases in between. CDR3 sequence (DNA): TGTGCCAGCAGCTTAGTCTATAGACCTGGCTACACCTTC. It translates to CASSLVYRPGYTF. Complete variable domain (other parts from reference TRBV7-2 and TRBJ1-2): GAGVSQSPSNKVTEKGKDVELRCDPISGHTALYWYRQSLGQGLEFLIYFQGNSAPDKSGLPSDRFSAERTGGSVSTLTIQRTQQEDSAVYLCASSLVYRPGYTFGSGTRLTVV.

There are a few counts of this clonotype. V and J are TRBV25-1 and TRBJ2-1; the D is unclear. The CDR3 runs to 12 residues. CDR1 and CDR2 (germline): MGHDK, SYGVNS. Trimming took off 7 bases at V and 4 bases at J, with 8 bases between the two ends. The CDR3 region is CASKGEYNEQFF. The CDR3 DNA reads as TGTGCCAGCAAAGGAGAATACAATGAGCAGTTCTTC. Full variable domain (missing parts from reference TRBV25-1 and TRBJ2-1): EADIYQTPRYLVIGTGKKITLECSQTMGHDKMYWYQQDPGMELHLIHYSYGVNSTEKGDLSSESTVSRIRTEHFPLTLESARPSHTSQYLCASKGEYNEQFFGPGTRLTVL.

The rearrangement joins TRBV4-3 to TRBJ2-7; D is perhaps TRBD1 or TRBD2 (5 bases each). Germline CDR1 reads LGHNA; CDR2 reads YSLEER. The CDR3 consists of 14 residues. V lost 3 bases, J lost 6 bases, and 15 bases lay in between. This CDR3 is CASSQDPGRGEQYF. CDR3 nucleotides: TGCGCCAGCAGCCAGGACCCGGGACGGGGCGAGCAGTACTTC.

V gene TRBV2 combines with J gene TRBJ2-5, with TRBD1 matching over 10 bases. From germline, CDR1 is SNHLY and CDR2 FYNNEI. The CDR3 totals 14 residues. V lost 6 bases to trimming and J lost 3 bases; unmatched junction nucleotides: 4. CDR3 nucleotides: TGTGCCAGCAGGGGGACAGGGGTAAAAGAGACCCAGTACTTC. It yields the protein CASRGTGVKETQYF.

This clonotype was counted between two and nine times. The chain has TRBV7-2 and TRBJ2-5, with D uncertain. This CDR3 has 15 amino acids. In germline, CDR1 is SGHTA, CDR2 FQGNSA. Trimming pared 1 base from V and 1 base from J, leaving 10 bases between. The CDR3 coding sequence is TGTGCCAGCAGCTTAGAAGTCCGGCCCCAAGAGACCCAGTACTTC. It yields the protein CASSLEVRPQETQYF.

This clonotype was counted a few times. A read error may be the cause here, since a much bigger clone is one base away. The chain couples TRBV20-1 to TRBJ1-2, with a weak D call TRBD1 (5 bases). The CDR3 extends over 15 amino acids. Germline V lookup: CDR1 DFQATT, CDR2 SNEGSKA (reference sequence). Trimming removed 2 bases at V and 6 bases at J, with 19 bases between. For the CDR3, the DNA is TGCAGTGCTAGACCTCCCTGGGGCAGGGCAAATGGCTACACCTTC. Amino acid sequence: CSARPPWGRANGYTF.

This clonotype was observed a few times. The J gene is TRBJ2-3, the V gene TRBV12-3 or TRBV12-4; no clear D. The CDR3 loop spans 14 amino acids. V shed 7 bases and J shed 1 base, with 12 bases lying between them. Written as DNA, the CDR3 is TGTGCCAGCACCTTCGGGTTTGGCACAGATACGCAGTATTTT. This translates into CASTFGFGTDTQYF.

This clonotype has just a few counts. The rearrangement uses TRBV12-3 or TRBV12-4 and TRBJ2-7; D is unresolved. V was shortened by 0 bases and J by 3 bases, with 9 bases between the two germline ends. The CDR3 is 14 residues long. The CDR3 here is CASSLAVLSYEQYF. For the CDR3, the DNA is TGTGCCAGCAGTTTAGCCGTGTTGAGCTACGAGCAGTACTTC.

This chain links TRBV11-2 with TRBJ2-1, with TRBD2 identical over 9 bases. The CDR3 consists of 16 residues. Germline V gene data show CDR1 as SGHAT and CDR2 as FQNNGV. Germline trimming cut 5 bases from V and 4 bases from J; bases unmatched to any gene: 9. CDR3 DNA sequence: TGTGCCAGCAGCGACGTCGGTCTAGCGGGGTACAATGAGCAGTTCTTC. This encodes CASSDVGLAGYNEQFF.

This clonotype was seen more than once but under ten times. The chain joins TRBV6-5 to TRBJ2-5; no clear D gene. The CDR3 has 14 amino acids. Trimming cost V 6 bases and J 4 bases, with 15 bases left between them. CDR1 and CDR2 from the germline V gene are MNHEY and SVGAGI. The CDR3 DNA reads TGTGCCAGCAGACTGACGGGCGCCCGAGAGACCCAGTACTTC. Protein: CASRLTGARETQYF.

As to this clonotype: Just one base apart from a much larger clone, this may be a read error. The V and J genes are TRBV12-3 or TRBV12-4 and TRBJ1-5; D not resolved. The V and J ends lost 8 bases and 6 bases respectively, with 11 bases between them. There are 12 residues in the CDR3. In DNA form, the CDR3 reads TGTGCCAGCGGTGACCCAGGTCAGCCCCAGCATTTT. Amino acids: CASGDPGQPQHF.

The CDR3 coding sequence is TGTGCCAGCAGCTTGGTGAGAGAGGGCAATGAGCAGTTCTTC. This sequence encodes CASSLVREGNEQFF. V usage is TRBV5-4 and J usage is TRBJ2-1, with a possible D match to TRBD2 (5 bases). The CDR3 has 14 amino acids. The germline gives CDR1 SGHNT, CDR2 YYREEE (reference sequence). With 0 bases removed from V and 6 bases from J, the gap between germline ends came to 10 bases.

J is TRBJ1-1 and V is TRBV7-2, with D uncertain. Germline values: CDR1 SGHTA, CDR2 FQGNSA. The CDR3 length is 14 residues. Trimming cost V 8 bases and J 1 base, with 14 bases left between them. CDR3 region: CASAWLAPNTEAFF. In nucleotides, the CDR3 is TGTGCCAGCGCTTGGTTAGCCCCGAACACTGAAGCTTTCTTT.

The chain carries TRBV7-9 and TRBJ2-5; D possibly uses TRBD1 or TRBD2 (5 bases each). In germline, CDR1 is SEHNR, CDR2 FQNEAQ (reference sequence). This CDR3 comprises 14 residues. Trimming took off 3 bases at V and 5 bases at J, with 13 bases between the two ends. The CDR3 protein is CASSFSLGEETQYF. In nucleotides, the CDR3 is TGTGCCAGCAGCTTCTCCCTGGGGGAGGAGACCCAGTACTTC.

This clonotype was found a few times. This rearrangement joins TRBV10-3 to TRBJ2-7; D unclear. The ends were cut back, 4 bases at V and 1 base at J, with 14 bases in the middle. CDR1 ENHRY and CDR2 SYGVKD come from the germline V gene. The CDR3 sequence is 15 residues long. CDR3 DNA sequence: TGTGCCATCAGTGGGGATGGTATGACTTCCTACGAGCAGTACTTC. Its protein is CAISGDGMTSYEQYF.

V usage is TRBV9 and J usage is TRBJ2-7, with 8 nucleotides matching TRBD1. The DNA end lines up better with TRBJ2-5; the J call may be wrong. Looked up from germline, CDR1 is SGDLS and CDR2 is YYNGEE. CDR3 size: 15 residues. In nucleotides, the CDR3 is TGTGCCAGCAGCCGAGACGGACAGGGCCGAGAGACCCAGTACTTC. As protein: CASSRDGQGRETQYF.

This clonotype has only a few counts. This chain links TRBV4-3 with TRBJ1-6, with 9 nucleotides matching TRBD1. Germline V gene sequence: CDR1 LGHNA, CDR2 YSLEER. After removal of 0 bases from V and 9 bases from J, the junction contained 6 bases not matched to a gene. This CDR3 comprises 16 residues. The CDR3: CASSQDIGQGPSPLHF. CDR3 coding DNA: TGCGCCAGCAGCCAAGACATAGGACAGGGGCCTTCACCCCTCCACTTT.

J is TRBJ2-3 and V is TRBV4-1, with D perhaps assigned TRBD1 or TRBD2 (5 bases each). The CDR3 consists of 15 residues. Germline V CDR1 and CDR2: MGHRA, YSYEKL. V was trimmed by 4 bases and J by 5 bases, leaving 16 bases between them. This CDR3 reads CASSLGRAARDTQYF. The CDR3 DNA is TGCGCCAGCAGCCTGGGACGCGCGGCACGAGATACGCAGTATTTT.